Detailed here is one T cell receptor beta chain. Sequencing was performed with immunoSEQ multiplex PCR; in TCRdb, only in-frame clones are kept and a portion is missing. The repertoire holds approximately 63,000 clones, with around 76% as singletons. This sample was included in a study of blood T cell repertoires in COVID-19. The CDR3 runs to 13 residues. V lost 7 bases and J lost 6, with 16 bases in between. Germline-derived CDR1 and CDR2 are MDHEN and SYDVKM. This sequence joins TRBV28 and TRBJ2-7; perhaps TRBD1 as D (6 bases). Sequencing was performed on peripheral blood. The TCR sequence derives from a woman of 80 years or more with acute or convalescent COVID-19. In DNA form, the CDR3 reads TGTGCCAGCATTCTAGCCCGAGGGGGCGAGCAGTACTTC. Residues: CASILARGGEQYF.